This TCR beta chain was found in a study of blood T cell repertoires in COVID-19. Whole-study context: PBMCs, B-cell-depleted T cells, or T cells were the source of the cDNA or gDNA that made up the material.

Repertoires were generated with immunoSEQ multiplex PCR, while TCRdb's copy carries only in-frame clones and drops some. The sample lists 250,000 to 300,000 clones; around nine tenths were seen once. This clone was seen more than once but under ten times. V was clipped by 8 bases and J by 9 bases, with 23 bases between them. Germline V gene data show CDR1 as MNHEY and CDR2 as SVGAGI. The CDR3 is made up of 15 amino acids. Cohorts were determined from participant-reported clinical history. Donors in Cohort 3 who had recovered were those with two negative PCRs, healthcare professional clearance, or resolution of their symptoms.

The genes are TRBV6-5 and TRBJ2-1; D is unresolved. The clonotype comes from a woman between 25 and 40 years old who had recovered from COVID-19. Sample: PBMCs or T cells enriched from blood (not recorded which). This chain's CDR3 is CASAFVDSSESEQFF. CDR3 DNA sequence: TGTGCCAGCGCCTTTGTAGACTCTTCAGAGAGTGAGCAGTTCTTC.